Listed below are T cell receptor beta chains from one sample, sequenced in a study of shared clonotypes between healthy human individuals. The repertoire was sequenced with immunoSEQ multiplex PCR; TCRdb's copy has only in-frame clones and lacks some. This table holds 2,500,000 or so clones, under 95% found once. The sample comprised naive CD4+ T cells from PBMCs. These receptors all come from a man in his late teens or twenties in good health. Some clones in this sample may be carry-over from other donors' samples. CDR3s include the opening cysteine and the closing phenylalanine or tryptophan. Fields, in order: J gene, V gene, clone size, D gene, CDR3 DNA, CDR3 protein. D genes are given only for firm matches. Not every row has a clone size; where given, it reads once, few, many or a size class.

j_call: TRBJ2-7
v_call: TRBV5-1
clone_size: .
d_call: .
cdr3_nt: TGCGCCAGCAGCTCACCCCCCGGGACCGAGCAGTACTTC
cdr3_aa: CASSSPPGTEQYF

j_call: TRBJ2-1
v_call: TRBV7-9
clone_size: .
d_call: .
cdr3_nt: TGTGCCGGGGACTTGAGCTCCTACAATGAGCAGTTCTTC
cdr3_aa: CAGDLSSYNEQFF

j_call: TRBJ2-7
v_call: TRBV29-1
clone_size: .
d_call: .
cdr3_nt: TGCAGCGTTAATGGGGGCGGGAGCTCGTACGAGCAGTACTTC
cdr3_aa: CSVNGGGSSYEQYF

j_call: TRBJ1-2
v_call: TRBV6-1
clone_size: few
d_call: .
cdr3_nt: TGTGCCAGCAGTGTGGGCCCAGGGGTCTCGGGCTATGGCTACACCTTC
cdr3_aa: CASSVGPGVSGYGYTF

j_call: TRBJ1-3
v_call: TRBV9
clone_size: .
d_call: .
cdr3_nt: TGTGCCAGCAGTAATGGAAGTCCAGGAAACACCATATATTTT
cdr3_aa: CASSNGSPGNTIYF

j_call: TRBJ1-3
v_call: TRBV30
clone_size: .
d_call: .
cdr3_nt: TGTGCCTGGAGTGGGGGGGGATCTGGAAACACCATATATTTT
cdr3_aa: CAWSGGGSGNTIYF

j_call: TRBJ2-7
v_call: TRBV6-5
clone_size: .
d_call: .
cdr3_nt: TGTGCCAGCAGTTATAGCAGGGGAGGAGAGCAGTACTTC
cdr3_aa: CASSYSRGGEQYF

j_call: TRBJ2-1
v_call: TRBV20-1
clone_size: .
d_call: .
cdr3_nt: TGCAGTGCCAGGGACAATGAGCAGTTCTTC
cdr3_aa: CSARDNEQFF

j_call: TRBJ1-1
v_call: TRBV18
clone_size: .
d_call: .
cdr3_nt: TGTGCCAGCTCACAACAGGACACTGAAGCTTTCTTT
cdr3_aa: CASSQQDTEAFF

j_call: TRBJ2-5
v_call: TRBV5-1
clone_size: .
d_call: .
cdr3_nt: TGCGCCAGCAGCTCTAACAGGGATCCCCAGTACTTC
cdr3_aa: CASSSNRDPQYF

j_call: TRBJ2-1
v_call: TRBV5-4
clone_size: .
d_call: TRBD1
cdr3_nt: TGTGCCAGCAGCTTGGGGACAGGGGTCTACAATGAGCAGTTCTTC
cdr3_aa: CASSLGTGVYNEQFF

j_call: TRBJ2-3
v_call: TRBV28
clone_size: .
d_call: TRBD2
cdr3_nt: TGTGCCAGCAGTTTAGGGGCTAGCGGGGATACAGATACGCAGTATTTT
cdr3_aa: CASSLGASGDTDTQYF

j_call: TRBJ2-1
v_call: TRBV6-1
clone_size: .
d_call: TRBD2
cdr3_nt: TGTGCCAGCAGTGAGACAGGACTAGCCGGCGAGCAGTTCTTC
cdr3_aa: CASSETGLAGEQFF

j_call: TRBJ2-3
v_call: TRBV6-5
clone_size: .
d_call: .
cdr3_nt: TGTGCCAGCAGTTACTCAGGGGCCCTTACGCAGTATTTT
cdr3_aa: CASSYSGALTQYF

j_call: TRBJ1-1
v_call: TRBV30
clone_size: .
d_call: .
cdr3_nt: TGTGCCTGGAGCTACCCTCATCCGCCATGGGGAATGGAAATGAACACTGAAGCTTTCTTT
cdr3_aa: CAWSYPHPPWGMEMNTEAFF

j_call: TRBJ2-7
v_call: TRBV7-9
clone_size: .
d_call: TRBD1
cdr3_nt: TGTGCCAGCAGCTTAGGGCCAGGGGGATTCTACGAGCAGTACTTC
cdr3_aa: CASSLGPGGFYEQYF

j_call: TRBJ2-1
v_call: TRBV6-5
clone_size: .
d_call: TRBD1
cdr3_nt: TGTGCCAGCAGTTTGCGGACAGGGGGCTACAATGAGCAGTTCTTC
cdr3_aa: CASSLRTGGYNEQFF

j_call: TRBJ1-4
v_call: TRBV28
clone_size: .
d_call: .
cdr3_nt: TGTGCCAGCAGGGACTACGAAAAACTGTTTTTT
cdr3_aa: CASRDYEKLFF

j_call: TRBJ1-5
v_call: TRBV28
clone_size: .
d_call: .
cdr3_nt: TGTGCCAGCAGTTCGCGATCGGGTGGGAGCGGGGCAAATCAGCCCCAGCATTTT
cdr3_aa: CASSSRSGGSGANQPQHF

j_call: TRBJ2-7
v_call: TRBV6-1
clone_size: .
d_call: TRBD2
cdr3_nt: TGTGCCAGCACCGGACTAGCGGGGTCCTACGAGCAGTACTTC
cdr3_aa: CASTGLAGSYEQYF

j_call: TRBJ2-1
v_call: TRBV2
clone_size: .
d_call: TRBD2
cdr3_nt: TGTGCCAGCAGGGAGGGCCTAGCGGGAGGGGACCATGAGCAGTTCTTC
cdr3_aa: CASREGLAGGDHEQFF

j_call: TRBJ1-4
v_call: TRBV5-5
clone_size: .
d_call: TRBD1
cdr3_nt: TGTGCCAGCAGCCCCCCGGGACAGGGAGAAAAACTGTTTTTT
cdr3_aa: CASSPPGQGEKLFF

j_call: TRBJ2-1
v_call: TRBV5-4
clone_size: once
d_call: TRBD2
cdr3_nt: TGTGCCAGCAGCAGCAGTCCGGGACTAGCTTGGGATCAGTTCTTC
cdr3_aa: CASSSSPGLAWDQFF

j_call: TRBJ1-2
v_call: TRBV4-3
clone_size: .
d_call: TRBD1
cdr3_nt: TGCGCCAGCAGCCAAGAAGGGGGACAGGGCTATGGCTACACCTTC
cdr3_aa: CASSQEGGQGYGYTF

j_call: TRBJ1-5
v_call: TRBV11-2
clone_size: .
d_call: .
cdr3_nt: TGTGCCAGCAGCTTAGCTCCGGGGGATCAGCCCCAGCATTTT
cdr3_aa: CASSLAPGDQPQHF

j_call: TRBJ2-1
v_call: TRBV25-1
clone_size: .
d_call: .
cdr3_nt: TGTGCCAGCAGTGAATTACAGACTCTAAGCCATGAGCAGTTCTTC
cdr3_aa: CASSELQTLSHEQFF

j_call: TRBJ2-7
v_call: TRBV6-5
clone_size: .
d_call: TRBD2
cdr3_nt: TGTGCCAGCAGTTATAGCGGGAGGTCCTACGAGCAGTACTTC
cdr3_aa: CASSYSGRSYEQYF

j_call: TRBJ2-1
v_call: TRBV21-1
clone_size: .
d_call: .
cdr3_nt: TGTGCCAGCAGCCTTGGACTAGCGGGAGGGAGGAATGAGCAGTTCTTC
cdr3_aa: CASSLGLAGGRNEQFF

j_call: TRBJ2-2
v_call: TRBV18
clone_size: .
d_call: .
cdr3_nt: TGTGCCAGCTCACGTATTTGGGGGACCCCGAACACCGGGGAGCTGTTTTTT
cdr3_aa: CASSRIWGTPNTGELFF

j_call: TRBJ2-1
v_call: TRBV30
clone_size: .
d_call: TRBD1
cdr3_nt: TGTGCCTGGAGTGCGGGACAGAGGTACAATGAGCAGTTCTTC
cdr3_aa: CAWSAGQRYNEQFF

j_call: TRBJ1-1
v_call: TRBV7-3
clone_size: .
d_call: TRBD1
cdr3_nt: TGTGCCAGCAGTAACGGCCTAACCAGGGACAGGAGTGAGGACACTGAAGCTTTCTTT
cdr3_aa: CASSNGLTRDRSEDTEAFF

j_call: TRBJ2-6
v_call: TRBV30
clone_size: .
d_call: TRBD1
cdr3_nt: TGTGCCTGGAGCGGGACAGGGGGGGCTGGGGCCAACGTCCTGACTTTC
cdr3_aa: CAWSGTGGAGANVLTF

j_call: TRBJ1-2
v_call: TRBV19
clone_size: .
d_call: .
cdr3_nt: TGTGCCAGTAGTGAGCAGACTCGGTATTATGGCTACACCTTC
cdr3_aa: CASSEQTRYYGYTF

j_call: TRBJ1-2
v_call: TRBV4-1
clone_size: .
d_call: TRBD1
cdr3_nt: TGCGCCAGCAGCGCTGACAGGGGTCGTAACTATGGCTACACCTTC
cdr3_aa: CASSADRGRNYGYTF

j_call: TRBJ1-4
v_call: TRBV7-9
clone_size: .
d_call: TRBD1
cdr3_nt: TGTGCCAGCAGCTCCGGACAGGTTGGGGAAAAACTGTTTTTT
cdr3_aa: CASSSGQVGEKLFF

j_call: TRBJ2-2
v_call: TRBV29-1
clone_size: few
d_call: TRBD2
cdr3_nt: TGCAGCGTTGAGAGGCTAGCGGGCGGGGAGCTGTTTTTT
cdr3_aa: CSVERLAGGELFF